These 29 T cell receptor beta chains originate from one sample sequenced in a study of radiotherapy plus CTLA-4 blockade in lung cancer. Here immunoSEQ multiplex PCR was the method, and the copy in TCRdb shows in-frame clones only, minus some. The table lists 120,000 or so clones, about 87% of them singletons. The sample consisted of peripheral blood, taken from a patient treated with radiotherapy plus ipilimumab. These receptors were obtained from a human donor with non-small cell lung cancer that progressed on radiotherapy plus ipilimumab.

The genes are TRBV6-1 and TRBJ1-1; 7 nucleotides agree with TRBD1. The germline CDR1 and CDR2 sequences are MNHNS and SASEGT. This CDR3 comprises 12 residues. V gave up 3 bases and J gave up 6 bases; unmatched junction bases: 1. CDR3 DNA: TGTGCCAGCAGTGAGCAGGGGGCTGAAGCTTTCTTT. It codes for CASSEQGAEAFF.

The chain has TRBV19 and TRBJ2-7; the D gene is possibly TRBD2 (6 bases). V was trimmed by 4 bases and J by 2 bases, leaving 21 bases between them. The CDR3 is made up of 17 amino acids. The germline V gene encodes CDR1 LNHDA and CDR2 SQIVND (reference sequence). Here the CDR3 reads CASSTGLSGNPPYEQYF. As DNA, the CDR3 is TGTGCCAGTAGTACTGGACTAAGTGGGAACCCCCCCTACGAGCAGTACTTC.

The V call is TRBV5-5, the J call TRBJ2-2; 7 bases map to TRBD2. Trimming removed 4 bases from V and 3 bases from J; junction bases left unmatched: 12. Germline-derived CDR1 and CDR2 are SGHKS and YYEKEE (reference sequence). The CDR3 is made up of 17 amino acids. The CDR3 coding sequence is TGTGCCAGCAGCAGGTCGCTAGCGGAGGCAGACACCGGGGAGCTGTTTTTT. This gives the protein CASSRSLAEADTGELFF.

V gene TRBV6-5 combines with J gene TRBJ1-2, with unresolved D. The CDR3 contains 14 residues. CDR1 is MNHEY and CDR2 is SVGAGI in the germline V gene. Between the trimmed V and J ends, which lost 2 bases and 4 bases, there was a span of 11 bases. In DNA form, the CDR3 reads TGTGCCAGCAGTTACAGAGGGTACGGCTATGGCTACACCTTC. Amino acid sequence: CASSYRGYGYGYTF.

This clone has just a few counts. V is TRBV7-3 and J is TRBJ2-6; D is unclear. Trimming left V 2 bases short and J 2 bases short, with 10 bases between. This CDR3 is 16 amino acids long. CDR1 SGHTA and CDR2 FQGTGA come from the germline V gene. Here the CDR3 DNA reads TGTGCCAGCAGCTTATCACAGATAGCTGGGGCCAACGTCCTGACTTTC. Its translation is CASSLSQIAGANVLTF.

The chain is built from TRBV5-1 and TRBJ1-1, with D tentatively TRBD1 (6 bases). Germline assignment: CDR1 SGHRS and CDR2 YFSETQ. This CDR3 has 13 amino acids. Trimming cost V 7 bases and J 0 bases, with 10 bases left between them. CDR3 nucleotide sequence: TGCGCCAGCGGGCAGGGGATGAACACTGAAGCTTTCTTT. Translating gives CASGQGMNTEAFF. Using reference TRBV5-1 and TRBJ1-1 for the parts outside the CDR3, the full variable domain is KAGVTQTPRYLIKTRGQQVTLSCSPISGHRSVSWYQQTPGQGLQFLFEYFSETQRNKGNFPGRFSGRQFSNSRSEMNVSTLELGDSALYLCASGQGMNTEAFFGQGTRLTVV.

This chain links TRBV18 with TRBJ1-1, with a weak D call TRBD1 (5 bases). The CDR3 consists of 13 residues. The germline V gene encodes CDR1 KGHSH and CDR2 LQKENI. V was clipped by 5 bases and J by 4 bases, with 11 bases between them. CDR3 sequence (DNA): TGTGCCAGCTCAAGACAGCAAGGCACTGAAGCTTTCTTT. This translates into CASSRQQGTEAFF.

J is TRBJ1-4 and V is TRBV5-1; D may be TRBD1 (5 bases). The CDR3 covers 13 residues. Per germline, CDR1 SGHRS and CDR2 YFSETQ. V was trimmed by 4 bases and J by 5 bases, leaving 9 bases between them. The CDR3 protein is CASSPGTNEKLFF. The CDR3 nucleotides are TGCGCCAGCAGCCCCGGGACCAATGAAAAACTGTTTTTT.

The chain joins TRBV7-8 to TRBJ1-3; D remains unclear. V was trimmed by 5 bases and J by 0 bases, leaving 11 bases between them. The CDR3 runs to 15 residues. Germline lookup yields CDR1 SGHVS and CDR2 FQNEAQ. The CDR3 here is CASSPGSSSGNTIYF. In DNA form, the CDR3 reads TGTGCCAGCAGCCCGGGCAGCAGCTCTGGAAACACCATATATTTT.

The chain recombines TRBV4-1 with TRBJ2-3, with TRBD1 identical over 9 bases. Germline assignment: CDR1 MGHRA and CDR2 YSYEKL. This CDR3 has 18 amino acids. The V segment lost 4 bases and the J segment 0 bases; nucleotides outside the gene matches: 11. CDR3 sequence: CASSPGQGRLTSTDTQYF. CDR3 nucleotides: TGCGCCAGCAGCCCCGGACAGGGGCGGCTCACTAGCACAGATACGCAGTATTTT.

The chain combines TRBV7-9 with TRBJ2-3; a weak D match, TRBD1 (6 bases). Germline V gene sequence: CDR1 SEHNR, CDR2 FQNEAQ (reference sequence). The CDR3 loop spans 15 amino acids. The V gene lost 9 bases and the J gene lost 2 bases, with 18 bases spanning the gap. The CDR3 sequence is CASGTSGQITDTQYF. The CDR3 DNA reads TGTGCCAGTGGGACATCCGGGCAGATCACAGATACGCAGTATTTT.

This chain uses TRBV27 with TRBJ2-3; D gene ambiguous. The CDR3 covers 14 residues. V lost 7 bases and J lost 1, with 12 bases in between. Germline V gene sequence: CDR1 MNHEY, CDR2 SMNVEV (reference sequence). The CDR3, as DNA: TGTGCCAGCATGTACGGGTTAGGCACAGATACGCAGTATTTT. Its translation: CASMYGLGTDTQYF.

The chain uses TRBV19 and TRBJ2-1; 8 bases fit TRBD1. Germline CDR1 LNHDA, CDR2 SQIVND (reference sequence). The CDR3 has 14 amino acids. The ends lost 3 bases at V and 10 bases at J; junction bases unmatched: 8. The CDR3 protein is CASSIGDRTPEQFF. The DNA of the CDR3 is TGTGCCAGTAGTATCGGGGACAGGACCCCGGAGCAGTTCTTC.

The chain links TRBV18 to TRBJ2-5; 9 bases map to TRBD1. The trim removed 3 bases at V and 5 bases at J, leaving 10 bases unmatched. CDR3 length: 16 residues. Germline CDR1 is KGHSH and CDR2 is LQKENI. The CDR3 nucleotides are TGTGCCAGCTCACCGTGGGGACAGGGAGGGAGTGAGACCCAGTACTTC. Residues: CASSPWGQGGSETQYF.

V is TRBV9 and J is TRBJ2-6; 14 bases match TRBD2. Germline lookup yields CDR1 SGDLS and CDR2 YYNGEE. After removal of 2 bases from V and 3 bases from J, the junction contained 7 bases not matched to a gene. The CDR3 covers 19 residues. The CDR3 DNA is TGTGCCAGCAGCGTCAGACTAGCGGGAGGGTCAATTGGGGCCAACGTCCTGACTTTC. It specifies CASSVRLAGGSIGANVLTF. The complete variable domain, with remaining parts taken from reference TRBV9 and TRBJ2-6, reads DSGVTQTPKHLITATGQRVTLRCSPRSGDLSVYWYQQSLDQGLQFLIQYYNGEERAKGNILERFSAQQFPDLHSELNLSSLELGDSALYFCASSVRLAGGSIGANVLTFGAGSRLTVL.

The chain uses TRBV10-3 and TRBJ1-1; TRBD1 might be the D (6 bases). Germline V gene data show CDR1 as ENHRY and CDR2 as SYGVKD. V was pared by 4 bases and J by 8 bases, with 11 bases between. The CDR3 is 12 amino acids. This CDR3 reads CAISGLQGEAFF. The CDR3 nucleotides are TGTGCCATCAGTGGTCTACAGGGCGAAGCTTTCTTT.

V and J are TRBV2 and TRBJ1-4, with a tentative D call TRBD1 (6 bases). The germline V gene encodes CDR1 SNHLY and CDR2 FYNNEI. This CDR3 is built from 14 residues. The V and J ends lost 5 bases and 5 bases respectively, with 12 bases between them. The CDR3 DNA reads as TGTGCCAGCAGTTACAGGGCCAGGAATGAAAAACTGTTTTTT. Its protein product is CASSYRARNEKLFF.

CDR3 sequence (DNA): TGTGCCAGCAGTTATTCGCATCGGGGCGATACGCAGTATTTT. Its translation is CASSYSHRGDTQYF. This chain links TRBV6-6 with TRBJ2-3, with D perhaps TRBD1 or TRBD2 (5 bases each). Per the germline V gene, CDR1 is MNHNY and CDR2 is SVGAGI (reference sequence). The CDR3 is made up of 14 amino acids. Trimming cost V 3 bases and J 6 bases, with 13 bases left between them.

V gene TRBV18 combines with J gene TRBJ2-3; possibly TRBD2 for D (6 bases). The CDR3 is made up of 20 amino acids. CDR1 is KGHSH and CDR2 is LQKENI in the germline V gene. Trimming took off 3 bases at V and 4 bases at J, with 29 bases between the two ends. The CDR3 loop is CASSPGELNGGETPPDTQYF. The CDR3 coding sequence is TGTGCCAGCTCACCTGGGGAATTAAACGGGGGAGAGACCCCCCCAGATACGCAGTATTTT.

The chain links TRBV27 to TRBJ1-6, with a weak D call TRBD1 (6 bases). The CDR3 sequence is 15 residues long. Germline V gene sequence: CDR1 MNHEY, CDR2 SMNVEV (reference sequence). V gave up 5 bases and J gave up 12 bases, with 20 bases separating them. In nucleotides, the CDR3 is TGTGCCAGCAGTCCCGCGTTTGTGGCCAGGGGACCCCTCCACTTT. It codes for CASSPAFVARGPLHF.

This chain links TRBV6-5 with TRBJ1-1; the D gene is possibly TRBD1 (5 bases). The germline V and J ends were trimmed by 2 bases and 1 base, with 11 bases remaining between them. The CDR3 length is 15 residues. The V gene's germline CDR1 is MNHEY and CDR2 SVGAGI. In DNA form, the CDR3 reads TGTGCCAGCAGTTACCGACAGTCCGCGAACACTGAAGCTTTCTTT. This sequence encodes CASSYRQSANTEAFF.

As regards this clone: One end of the junction is discordant with germline, which a read error may explain. The rearrangement links TRBV15 to TRBJ1-1, with 9 bases that match TRBD1. CDR1 LNHNV and CDR2 YYDKDF come from the germline V gene (reference sequence). CDR3 length: 13 amino acids. The CDR3 bases are TGTGCCACCAGCCGAGACAGGGGGGCTGAAGCTTTCTTT. Protein sequence: CATSRDRGAEAFF.

DNA of the CDR3: TGTGCCAGCAGACAGGGCGCCCTGGGCTACACCTTC. Residues: CASRQGALGYTF. The chain carries TRBV19 and TRBJ1-2, with TRBD1 matching over 7 bases. V trimming: 9 bases; J trimming: 8 bases; junction bases outside the gene matches: 9. The CDR3 loop spans 12 amino acids. The germline V gene encodes CDR1 LNHDA and CDR2 SQIVND (reference sequence).

The chain employs TRBV6-1 and TRBJ2-5; the D gene is possibly TRBD2 (5 bases). There are 15 residues in the CDR3. CDR1 is MNHNS and CDR2 is SASEGT in the germline V gene. The V gene lost 2 bases and the J gene lost 0 bases, with 10 bases spanning the gap. The CDR3 DNA reads as TGTGCCAGCAGTGAATCCAGGAGGTACCAAGAGACCCAGTACTTC. Its protein is CASSESRRYQETQYF.

CDR3 residues: CASGLGNQPQHF. CDR3 bases: TGTGCCAGCGGTTTGGGGAATCAGCCCCAGCATTTT. This chain joins TRBV6-5 and TRBJ1-5; D gene ambiguous. Per germline, CDR1 MNHEY and CDR2 SVGAGI. The V gene lost 8 bases and the J gene lost 4 bases, with 9 bases spanning the gap. The CDR3 spans 12 residues.

The chain recombines TRBV12-5 with TRBJ1-2; tentatively, D is TRBD1 (6 bases). The V end lost 1 base, the J end lost 8 bases, and 11 bases lay between the germline ends. The germline V gene has CDR1 LGHNT and CDR2 FRNRAP. The CDR3 length is 13 residues. The CDR3 nucleotides are TGTGCTAGTGGTTTGGGGACAGCGTTGGGCTACACCTTC. It is translated as CASGLGTALGYTF.

The chain employs TRBV6-1 and TRBJ1-5; 7 nucleotides agree with TRBD1. Germline V gives CDR1 MNHNS, CDR2 SASEGT. This CDR3 spans 15 amino acids. V lost 6 bases, J lost 2 bases, and 7 bases stayed unmatched. The CDR3 region has the DNA TGTGCCAGCAGATTCCCAGGGGGGGGCAATCAGCCCCAGCATTTT. As protein: CASRFPGGGNQPQHF.

V gene TRBV5-6 combines with J gene TRBJ2-7; 16 positions agree with TRBD2. Trimming cost V 4 bases and J 9 bases; bases outside gene matches: 10. The CDR3 runs 16 residues. In germline, CDR1 is SGHDT, CDR2 YYEEEE. The CDR3 loop is CASSATGTSGRGAQYF. For the CDR3, the DNA is TGTGCCAGCAGCGCTACCGGGACTAGCGGGAGGGGGGCGCAGTACTTC.

The V call is TRBV18, the J call TRBJ2-2; the D gene is possibly TRBD2 (5 bases). Per germline, CDR1 KGHSH and CDR2 LQKENI. V lost 8 bases, J lost 3 bases, and 13 bases lay in between. CDR3 length: 14 amino acids. The CDR3 DNA reads as TGTGCCAGCAGGCTAGGACTCCACACCGGGGAGCTGTTTTTT. Translated: CASRLGLHTGELFF.